These 9 T cell receptor beta chains came from one sample sequenced in a study of spatial heterogeneity in lung cancer. No antigen has been identified for these receptors. Notes on the study in general: The number of expanded tumor alpha and beta chains correlated with mutation number.

One entry per CDR3 protein, called by TCRdb with MiXCR from the 5' RACE reads. The sample lists 7,500 to 9,500 distinct CDR3 sequences; around 5.1% were seen once. As for time point: sample taken at primary tumor resection. Here the sequenced sample was lung tumor tissue, taken at surgery. These receptors were obtained from a female donor with early-stage non-small cell lung cancer.

By share of the sample, this clonotype is medium-sized. The chain uses TRBV7-8 and TRBJ1-6; a possible D gene is TRBD1 (5 bases). The CDR3 loop spans 13 amino acids. V gave up 4 bases and J gave up 10 bases, with 11 bases separating them. CDR1 is SGHVS and CDR2 is FQNEAQ in the germline V gene. The CDR3 coding sequence is TGTGCCAGCAGCTCGGGGACGACATCACCCCTCCACTTT. Protein sequence: CASSSGTTSPLHF.

At least ten counts were recorded for this clonotype. The chain couples TRBV7-9 to TRBJ2-2; tentatively, D is TRBD1 (6 bases). This CDR3 spans 15 amino acids. V shed 6 bases and J shed 3 bases, with 14 bases lying between them. Looked up from germline, CDR1 is SEHNR and CDR2 is FQNEAQ (reference sequence). In nucleotides, the CDR3 is TGTGCCAGCAGTAGCTACAGGGTCTACACCGGGGAGCTGTTTTTT. Its translation is CASSSYRVYTGELFF.

This clonotype was counted at least ten times. The chain couples TRBV10-3 to TRBJ2-7; TRBD1 or TRBD2 may be the D gene (5 bases each). Trimming left V 8 bases short and J 7 bases short, with 12 bases between. The germline V gene has CDR1 ENHRY and CDR2 SYGVKD. The CDR3 consists of 11 residues. CDR3 region: CAIGTYEEQYF. The CDR3 DNA is TGTGCCATCGGGACCTATGAGGAGCAGTACTTC.

In this sample, this clonotype turned up many times. The CDR3 region has the DNA TGTGCCAGCAGTTATCCTCCCAAAGGGGGCGAAGATATCCAGCATTTT. This translates into CASSYPPKGGEDIQHF. The rearrangement joins TRBV6-6 to TRBJ1-5; 7 bases match TRBD1. This CDR3 contains 16 residues. Unmatched junction bases numbered 17, after V lost 3 bases and J lost 12 bases. The germline gives CDR1 MNHNY, CDR2 SVGAGI (reference sequence).

This clonotype was observed many times. The chain recombines TRBV20-1 with TRBJ2-1; TRBD2 might be the D (5 bases). The CDR3 spans 12 residues. CDR1 and CDR2 (germline): DFQATT, SNEGSKA (reference sequence). Trimming stripped 2 bases from V and 10 bases from J, with 12 bases between. The CDR3 loop reads CSARTAGKEQFF. For the CDR3, the DNA is TGCAGTGCTAGAACAGCCGGGAAAGAGCAGTTCTTC.

Ten or more counts support this clonotype. This rearrangement joins TRBV6-2 or TRBV6-3 to TRBJ2-6, with D possibly matching TRBD1 (6 bases). Per germline, CDR1 MNHEY and CDR2 SVGEGT. The CDR3 totals 15 residues. The V gene lost 7 bases and the J gene lost 2 bases, with 12 bases spanning the gap. The CDR3 nucleotides read TGTGCCAGCACCAGAGGGGGAGCTGGGGCCAACGTCCTGACTTTC. It codes for CASTRGGAGANVLTF.

This clonotype was picked up many times. The J gene is TRBJ2-2, the V gene TRBV20-1; D is unresolved. Per the germline V gene, CDR1 is DFQATT and CDR2 is SNEGSKA (reference sequence). This CDR3 is 13 amino acids long. The germline V and J ends were trimmed by 6 bases and 6 bases, with 14 bases remaining between them. CDR3 residues: CSAPKRGSGELFF. The CDR3 DNA follows: TGCAGTGCACCTAAGCGAGGTTCCGGGGAGCTGTTTTTT.

This clonotype qualifies as medium-sized (0.01 to 0.1%). For the CDR3, the DNA is TGTGCCAGCATCAGGGGTTGGGATAGCAATCAGCCCCAGCATTTT. Amino acids: CASIRGWDSNQPQHF. This chain uses TRBV6-1 with TRBJ1-5; D possibly corresponds to TRBD1 (6 bases). Trimming cost V 7 bases and J 0 bases, with 13 bases left between them. Germline loops: CDR1 MNHNS, CDR2 SASEGT. This CDR3 is built from 15 residues.

As regards this clonotype: This may stem from a read error, because a much larger clone lies one nucleotide away. This chain joins TRBV7-2 and TRBJ2-3; 11 nucleotides match TRBD2. The germline CDR1 and CDR2 sequences are SGHTA and FQGNSA. Trimming took 5 bases from V and 4 from J; bases not matched to a gene: 5. CDR3 length: 15 amino acids. The CDR3: CASSTPTSGADTQYF. The CDR3 DNA sequence: TGTGCCAGCAGCACTCCGACTAGCGGGGCAGATACGCAGTATTTT.